This is a list of T cell receptor beta chains from one sample in a study of control samples from healthy donors and cancer patients. The assay was immunoSEQ multiplex PCR, and TCRdb's table has in-frame clones only and misses some. The sample lists about 130,000 clones, around 94% occurring once. Sequenced input: PBMCs. The receptors shown here come from a man aged 55 to 70 with colorectal cancer. CDR3s include the opening cysteine and the closing phenylalanine or tryptophan. Each record gives: clone size, D gene, V gene, J gene, CDR3 protein, CDR3 DNA. The D gene is left open where the match is weak. Expanded clones get a size class; other rows say once, few or many, or leave the size out.

>NA|NA|TRBV6-5|TRBJ1-1
CASTPPGLGNTEAFF
TGTGCCAGCACCCCACCCGGCCTGGGGAACACTGAAGCTTTCTTT
>NA|TRBD2|TRBV5-6|TRBJ2-3
CASSPQAGGTDTQYF
TGTGCCAGCAGCCCGCAAGCGGGGGGCACAGATACGCAGTATTTT
>NA|NA|TRBV12-3/TRBV12-4|TRBJ2-2
CASSLRGELFF
TGTGCCAGCAGTTTACGCGGGGAGCTGTTTTTT
>NA|TRBD1|TRBV28|TRBJ1-1
CASSLTGADTEAFF
TGTGCCAGCAGTTTAACAGGGGCGGACACTGAAGCTTTCTTT
>NA|NA|TRBV5-6|TRBJ2-5
CASVSQETQYF
TGTGCCAGCGTCTCCCAAGAGACCCAGTACTTC
>NA|NA|TRBV7-2|TRBJ2-3
CASSLAGVEDTQYF
TGTGCCAGCAGCTTAGCGGGGGTGGAAGATACGCAGTATTTT
>NA|NA|TRBV9|TRBJ2-1
CASSERTGTDNEQFF
TGTGCCAGCAGCGAACGCACAGGGACCGACAATGAGCAGTTCTTC
>NA|TRBD1|TRBV2|TRBJ2-7
CASSPGQGATNPYEQYF
TGTGCCAGCAGCCCGGGACAGGGGGCCACAAACCCCTACGAGCAGTACTTC
>NA|NA|TRBV5-1|TRBJ2-3
CASSARSDRTDTQYF
TGCGCCAGCAGCGCGCGATCAGACCGCACAGATACGCAGTATTTT
>NA|TRBD1|TRBV6-6|TRBJ1-2
CASGGTGPSGYTF
TGTGCCAGCGGCGGGACAGGACCTAGTGGCTACACCTTC
>NA|TRBD1|TRBV6-5|TRBJ1-1
CASSYFSTGENTEAFF
TGTGCCAGCAGTTACTTTTCGACAGGGGAGAACACTGAAGCTTTCTTT
>NA|TRBD1|TRBV5-1|TRBJ2-1
CASSQGDTSYNEQFF
TGCGCCAGCAGCCAGGGGGACACGTCCTACAATGAGCAGTTCTTC
>NA|NA|TRBV28|TRBJ1-5
CASSLRGKGQPQHF
TGTGCCAGCAGTTTAAGGGGGAAGGGTCAGCCCCAGCATTTT
>NA|NA|TRBV6-2/TRBV6-3|TRBJ2-5
CASSYSLTEKETQYF
TGTGCCAGCAGTTACTCCCTGACGGAAAAGGAGACCCAGTACTTC
>NA|NA|TRBV19|TRBJ1-2
CASSLAGLGYGYTF
TGTGCCAGTAGTTTGGCAGGGCTTGGCTATGGCTACACCTTC
>once|NA|TRBV7-9|TRBJ2-5
CASSSGLFQETQYF
TGTGCCAGCAGCTCGGGACTTTTCCAAGAGACCCAGTACTTC
>NA|NA|TRBV5-1|TRBJ2-6
CASSLTPWANVLTF
TGCGCCAGCAGCTTGACACCCTGGGCCAACGTCCTGACTTTC
>once|NA|TRBV5-8|TRBJ2-4
CASSDLGGKNIQYF
TGTGCCAGCAGCGATCTGGGGGGCAAAAACATTCAGTACTTC
>once|TRBD2|TRBV7-9|TRBJ2-1
CASSPRFGAGGDNEQFF
TGTGCCAGCAGCCCACGTTTTGGAGCGGGGGGGGACAATGAGCAGTTCTTC
>NA|NA|TRBV29-1|TRBJ2-1
CSASQGNVNEQFF
TGCAGCGCCTCGCAGGGCAACGTCAATGAGCAGTTCTTC
>NA|TRBD2|TRBV6-1|TRBJ2-5
CASSEARLAGWGETQYF
TGTGCCAGCAGTGAAGCGAGACTAGCGGGGTGGGGGGAGACCCAGTACTTC
>NA|NA|TRBV27|TRBJ1-6
CASSLSTSSYNSPLHF
TGTGCCAGCAGTTTATCGACCTCATCCTATAATTCACCCCTCCACTTT
>NA|NA|TRBV6-4|TRBJ1-1
CASSDSAGENTEAFF
TGTGCCAGCAGTGACTCGGCAGGGGAGAACACTGAAGCTTTCTTT
>NA|NA|TRBV11-2|TRBJ1-1
CASSLAQMNTEAFF
TGTGCCAGCAGCTTAGCTCAAATGAACACTGAAGCTTTCTTT
>NA|NA|TRBV5-1|TRBJ1-5
CASSLDGGAGQPQHF
TGCGCCAGCAGCTTGGATGGGGGCGCGGGTCAGCCCCAGCATTTT
>NA|NA|TRBV6-5|TRBJ2-7
CASSPRAASSYEQYF
TGTGCCAGCAGTCCCCGGGCAGCCAGCTCCTACGAGCAGTACTTC
>NA|NA|TRBV6-5|TRBJ2-5
CASSYQRGETQYF
TGTGCCAGCAGTTACCAGCGAGGTGAGACCCAGTACTTC
>NA|NA|TRBV3-1/TRBV3-2|TRBJ1-5
CASSQDTGPGQPQHF
TGTGCCAGCAGCCAAGATACGGGGCCTGGTCAGCCCCAGCATTTT
>NA|NA|TRBV6-2/TRBV6-3|TRBJ1-1
CASSSSQTRRRTEAFF
TGTGCCAGCAGTTCATCCCAGACTCGAAGGAGGACTGAAGCTTTCTTT
>NA|TRBD2|TRBV10-3|TRBJ2-5
CAIRSGTRVQETQYF
TGTGCCATCAGGTCCGGGACTAGAGTACAAGAGACCCAGTACTTC
>NA|NA|TRBV4-1|TRBJ1-2
CASSQLNTASNYGYTF
TGCGCCAGCAGCCAACTAAACACAGCCTCCAACTATGGCTACACCTTC
>NA|TRBD1|TRBV15|TRBJ2-7
CATSRGQGAAYEQYF
TGTGCCACCAGCAGAGGGCAGGGGGCTGCGTACGAGCAGTACTTC
>NA|NA|TRBV30|TRBJ1-2
CAWSVGGGYTF
TGTGCCTGGAGTGTAGGGGGAGGCTACACCTTC
>NA|NA|TRBV12-3/TRBV12-4|TRBJ2-2
CASSPNPGELFF
TGTGCCAGCAGTCCCAACCCTGGGGAGCTGTTTTTT
>once|NA|TRBV2|TRBJ1-2
CASSEDFVGGNYGYTF
TGTGCCAGCAGTGAAGATTTTGTCGGGGGAAACTATGGCTACACCTTC
>NA|TRBD1|TRBV19|TRBJ1-5
CATRTGSNQPQHF
TGTGCCACCCGGACAGGGAGCAATCAGCCCCAGCATTTT
>NA|NA|TRBV11-2|TRBJ2-1
CASSLGQSTYNEQFF
TGTGCCAGCAGCTTAGGACAGTCGACATACAATGAGCAGTTCTTC
>NA|NA|TRBV7-9|TRBJ2-5
CASSSLRLLRETQYF
TGTGCCAGCAGCTCCCTCCGACTCCTCCGAGAGACCCAGTACTTC
>NA|NA|TRBV7-2|TRBJ2-3
CASSLGSAGAGTDTQYF
TGTGCCAGCAGCTTAGGATCTGCGGGGGCGGGTACAGATACGCAGTATTTT
>NA|NA|TRBV20-1|TRBJ1-5
CSAGGGGDDQPQHF
TGCAGTGCTGGTGGGGGCGGCGACGATCAGCCCCAGCATTTT
>NA|NA|TRBV10-2|TRBJ1-2
CASGFVDYGYTF
TGCGCCAGCGGTTTCGTTGACTATGGCTACACCTTC
>NA|NA|TRBV9|TRBJ2-6
CASSGPTGSGANVLTF
TGTGCCAGCAGCGGCCCCACAGGTTCGGGGGCCAACGTCCTGACTTTC
>NA|NA|TRBV19|TRBJ1-5
CASSIPRAGENQPQHF
TGTGCCAGTAGTATCCCCAGGGCAGGGGAGAATCAGCCCCAGCATTTT
>NA|NA|TRBV19|TRBJ2-5
CASSFSAGPETQYF
TGTGCCAGTAGTTTCTCGGCGGGCCCCGAGACCCAGTACTTC
>NA|NA|TRBV10-3|TRBJ2-3
CAISGAGAGTDTQYF
TGTGCCATCAGTGGCGCGGGGGCTGGCACAGATACGCAGTATTTT
>NA|NA|TRBV6-5|TRBJ1-6
CASSYSQGGGSPLHF
TGTGCCAGCAGTTACTCACAGGGTGGCGGTTCACCCCTCCACTTT
>NA|NA|TRBV4-3|TRBJ2-3
CASSQGVGGAVTDTQYF
TGCGCCAGCAGCCAAGGTGTAGGGGGGGCAGTGACAGATACGCAGTATTTT
>NA|NA|TRBV19|TRBJ1-6
CASSTPAAPNSPLHF
TGTGCCAGTAGTACCCCTGCGGCCCCCAATTCACCCCTCCACTTT
>NA|TRBD1|TRBV10-3|TRBJ1-2
CAIRTGQGLNYGYTF
TGTGCCATCAGGACGGGACAGGGGCTTAACTATGGCTACACCTTC
>NA|NA|TRBV5-6|TRBJ2-7
CASSLAPGGGRYEQYF
TGTGCCAGCAGCTTGGCACCCGGAGGGGGCCGGTACGAGCAGTACTTC
>NA|TRBD1|TRBV28|TRBJ1-3
CASKGGQGAGNTIYF
TGTGCCAGCAAGGGGGGACAGGGAGCTGGAAACACCATATATTTT
>NA|NA|TRBV6-5|TRBJ2-7
CASTSLGVPYEQYF
TGTGCCAGCACCTCCCTGGGGGTACCCTACGAGCAGTACTTC
>NA|NA|TRBV5-6|TRBJ1-2
CASSIAGLPYGYTF
TGTGCCAGCAGCATCGCCGGTCTTCCCTATGGCTACACCTTC